This T cell receptor beta chain was sequenced for a study of CD8 T cells in Susac syndrome. Trimming took 1 base from V and 6 from J, leaving 15 bases between them. The CDR3 consists of 14 residues. From germline, CDR1 is DFQATT and CDR2 SNEGSKA (reference sequence). Random hexamers were used to reverse transcribe about 0.45 to 1 ug of RNA. A single record per CDR3 protein comes from TCRdb applying MiXCR to the immunoSEQ multiplex PCR reads. The data show about 120,000 distinct CDR3 sequences, with nearly 96% seen just once and more than 0.12% held by the top ten. This TCR derives from a human donor with Susac syndrome. The chain links TRBV20-1 to TRBJ1-2; D remains unclear. The sequenced material came from CD4+ T cells from PBMCs. The CDR3 sequence is CSARVKEGFDGYTF. The CDR3 DNA reads as TGCAGTGCTAGAGTTAAGGAGGGTTTCGATGGCTACACCTTC.